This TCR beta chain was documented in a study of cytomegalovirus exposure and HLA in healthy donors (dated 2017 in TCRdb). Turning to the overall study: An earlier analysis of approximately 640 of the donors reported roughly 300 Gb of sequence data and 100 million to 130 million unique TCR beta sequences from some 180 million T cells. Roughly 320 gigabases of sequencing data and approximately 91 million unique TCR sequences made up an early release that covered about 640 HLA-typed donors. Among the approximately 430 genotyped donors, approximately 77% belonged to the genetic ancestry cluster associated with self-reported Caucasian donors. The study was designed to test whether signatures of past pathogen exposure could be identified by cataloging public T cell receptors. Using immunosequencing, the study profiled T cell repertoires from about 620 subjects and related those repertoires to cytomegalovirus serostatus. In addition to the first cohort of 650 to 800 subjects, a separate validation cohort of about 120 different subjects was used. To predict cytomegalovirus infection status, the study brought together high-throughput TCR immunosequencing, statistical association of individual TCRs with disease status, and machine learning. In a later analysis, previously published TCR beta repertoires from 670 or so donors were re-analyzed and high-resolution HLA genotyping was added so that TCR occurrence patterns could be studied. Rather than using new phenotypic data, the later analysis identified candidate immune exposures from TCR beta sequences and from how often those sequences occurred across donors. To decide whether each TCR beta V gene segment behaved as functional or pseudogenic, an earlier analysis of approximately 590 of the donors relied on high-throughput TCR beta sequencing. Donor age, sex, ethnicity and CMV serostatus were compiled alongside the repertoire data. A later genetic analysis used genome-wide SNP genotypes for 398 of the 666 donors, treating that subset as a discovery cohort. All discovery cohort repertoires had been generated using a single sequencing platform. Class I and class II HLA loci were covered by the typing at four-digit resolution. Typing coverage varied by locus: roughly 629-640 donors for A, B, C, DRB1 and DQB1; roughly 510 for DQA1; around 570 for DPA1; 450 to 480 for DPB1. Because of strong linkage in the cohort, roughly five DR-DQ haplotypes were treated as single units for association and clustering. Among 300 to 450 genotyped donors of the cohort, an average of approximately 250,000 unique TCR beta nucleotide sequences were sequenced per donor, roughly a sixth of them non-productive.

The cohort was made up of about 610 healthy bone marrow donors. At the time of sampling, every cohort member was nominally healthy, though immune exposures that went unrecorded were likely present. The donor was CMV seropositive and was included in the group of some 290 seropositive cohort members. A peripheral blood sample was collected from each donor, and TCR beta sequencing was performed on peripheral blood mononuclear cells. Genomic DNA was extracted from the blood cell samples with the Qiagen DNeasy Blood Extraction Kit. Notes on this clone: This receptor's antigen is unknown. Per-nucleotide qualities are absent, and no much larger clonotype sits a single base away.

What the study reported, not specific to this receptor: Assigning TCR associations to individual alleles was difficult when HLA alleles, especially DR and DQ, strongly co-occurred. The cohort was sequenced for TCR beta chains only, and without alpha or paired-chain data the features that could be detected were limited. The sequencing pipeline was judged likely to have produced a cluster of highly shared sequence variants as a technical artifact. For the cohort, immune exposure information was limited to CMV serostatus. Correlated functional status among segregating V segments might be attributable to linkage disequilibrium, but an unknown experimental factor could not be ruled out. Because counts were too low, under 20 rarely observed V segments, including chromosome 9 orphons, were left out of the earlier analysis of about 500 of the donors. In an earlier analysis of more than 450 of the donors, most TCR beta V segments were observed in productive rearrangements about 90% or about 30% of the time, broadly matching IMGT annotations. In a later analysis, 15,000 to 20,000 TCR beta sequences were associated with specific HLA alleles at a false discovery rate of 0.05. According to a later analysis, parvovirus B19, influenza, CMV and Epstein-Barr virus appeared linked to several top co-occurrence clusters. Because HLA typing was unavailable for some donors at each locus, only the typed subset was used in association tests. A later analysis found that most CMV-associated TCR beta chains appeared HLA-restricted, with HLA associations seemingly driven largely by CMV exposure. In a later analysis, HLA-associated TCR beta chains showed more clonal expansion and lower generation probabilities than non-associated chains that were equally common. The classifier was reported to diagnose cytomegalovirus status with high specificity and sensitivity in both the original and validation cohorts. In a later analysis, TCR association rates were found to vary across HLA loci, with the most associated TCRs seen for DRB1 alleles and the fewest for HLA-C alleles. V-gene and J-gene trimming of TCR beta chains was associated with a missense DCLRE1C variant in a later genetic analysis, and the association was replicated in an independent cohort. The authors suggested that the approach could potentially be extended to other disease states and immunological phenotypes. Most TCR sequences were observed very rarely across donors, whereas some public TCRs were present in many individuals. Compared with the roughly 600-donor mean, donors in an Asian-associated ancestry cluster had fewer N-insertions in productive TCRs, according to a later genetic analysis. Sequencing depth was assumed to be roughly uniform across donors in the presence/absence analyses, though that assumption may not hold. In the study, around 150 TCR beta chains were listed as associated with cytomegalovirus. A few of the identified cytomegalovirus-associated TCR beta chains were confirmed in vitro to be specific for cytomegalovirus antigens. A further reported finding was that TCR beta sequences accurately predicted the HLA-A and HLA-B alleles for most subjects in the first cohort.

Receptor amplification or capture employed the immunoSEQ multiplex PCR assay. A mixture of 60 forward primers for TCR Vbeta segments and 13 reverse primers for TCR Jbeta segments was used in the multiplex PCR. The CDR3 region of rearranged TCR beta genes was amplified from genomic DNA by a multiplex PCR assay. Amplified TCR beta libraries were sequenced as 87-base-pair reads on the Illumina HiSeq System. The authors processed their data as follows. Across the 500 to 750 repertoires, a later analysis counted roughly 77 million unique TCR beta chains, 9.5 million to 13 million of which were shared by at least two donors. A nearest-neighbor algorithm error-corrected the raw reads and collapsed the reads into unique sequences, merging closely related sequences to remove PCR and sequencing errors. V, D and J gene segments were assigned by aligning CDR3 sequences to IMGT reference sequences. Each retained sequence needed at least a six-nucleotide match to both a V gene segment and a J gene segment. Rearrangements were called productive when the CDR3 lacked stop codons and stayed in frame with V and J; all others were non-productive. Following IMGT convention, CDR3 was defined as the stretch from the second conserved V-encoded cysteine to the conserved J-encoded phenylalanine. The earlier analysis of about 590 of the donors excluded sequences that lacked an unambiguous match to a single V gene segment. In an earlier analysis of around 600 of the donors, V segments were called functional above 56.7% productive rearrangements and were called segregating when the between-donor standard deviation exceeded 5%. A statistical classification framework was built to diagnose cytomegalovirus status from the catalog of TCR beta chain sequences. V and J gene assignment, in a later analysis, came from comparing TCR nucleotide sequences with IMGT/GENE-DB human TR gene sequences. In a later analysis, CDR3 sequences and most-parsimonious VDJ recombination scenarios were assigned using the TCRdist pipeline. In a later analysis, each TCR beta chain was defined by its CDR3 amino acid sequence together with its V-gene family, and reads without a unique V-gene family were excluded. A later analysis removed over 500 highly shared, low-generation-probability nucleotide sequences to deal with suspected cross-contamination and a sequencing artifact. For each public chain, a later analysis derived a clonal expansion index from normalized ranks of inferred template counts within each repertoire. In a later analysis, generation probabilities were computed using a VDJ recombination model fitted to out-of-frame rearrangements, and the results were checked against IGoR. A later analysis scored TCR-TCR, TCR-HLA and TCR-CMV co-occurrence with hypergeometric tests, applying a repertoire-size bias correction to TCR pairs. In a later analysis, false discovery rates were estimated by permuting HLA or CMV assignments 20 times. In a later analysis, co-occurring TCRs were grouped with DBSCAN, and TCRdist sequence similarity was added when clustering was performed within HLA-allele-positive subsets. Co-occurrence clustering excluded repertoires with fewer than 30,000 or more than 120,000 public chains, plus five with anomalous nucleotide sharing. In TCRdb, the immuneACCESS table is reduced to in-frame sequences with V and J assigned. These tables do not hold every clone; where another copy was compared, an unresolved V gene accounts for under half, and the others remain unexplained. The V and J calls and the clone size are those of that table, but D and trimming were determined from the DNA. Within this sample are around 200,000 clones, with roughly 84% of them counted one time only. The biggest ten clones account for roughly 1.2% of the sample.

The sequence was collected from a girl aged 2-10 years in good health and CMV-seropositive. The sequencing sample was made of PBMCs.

The nucleotides are TGTGCCAGCAGTGGGAGCCTGAACACTGAAGCTTTCTTT. Protein translation: CASSGSLNTEAFF. The rearranged chain carries TRBV6-5 and TRBJ1-1; no D gene can be assigned with confidence. For CDR1 and CDR2, the germline V gene lists MNHEY and SVGAGI. Including the terminal cysteine and phenylalanine, the CDR3 comprises 13 residues. The entry retains the CDR3 DNA only, 39 bases that are in frame from base 1. V is clipped by 5 bases and J by 0 bases, and the sequence between their germline boundaries is 7 bases long.